The 4 T cell receptor beta chains given below trace back to one sample, sequenced in a study of vaccination effects on CD4 cells after COVID-19. Antigens for these TCRs are unknown. Clones were read by immunoSEQ multiplex PCR, and TCRdb kept only the in-frame ones, dropping some. Of 24,000 or so clones listed, roughly two thirds are singletons. Viral peptide pools were used in the ViraFEST assay to expand antigen-specific CD4+ T cells, and sequencing came afterward. Cells that had been cultured for 9 to 10 days were the source of isolated CD4+ T cells. By PCR, the person was confirmed to have had SARS-CoV-2 infection between March and December 2020. The specimen comprised CD4+ T cells from PBMCs cultured with SARS-CoV-2 spike peptides, sampled before COVID-19 vaccination. Receptors were obtained from a human donor who had a prior SARS-CoV-2 infection.

V and J are TRBV7-2 and TRBJ2-1; 7 bases line up with TRBD1. Germline trimming cut 3 bases from V and 4 bases from J; bases unmatched to any gene: 3. Per the germline V gene, CDR1 is SGHTA and CDR2 is FQGNSA. The CDR3 runs 14 residues. The CDR3 bases are TGTGCCAGCAGCTTCCGGGACAGTTACAATGAGCAGTTCTTC. Protein product: CASSFRDSYNEQFF.

A single count supports this clone. The chain recombines TRBV21-1 with TRBJ2-3; TRBD2, the table's D call, was not compared with the DNA. TRBV21-1 is a recognized pseudogene. The CDR3 spans 17 residues. The CDR3 bases are TGTGCCAGCAGCAAAGCCGGGACTAGCGGAGCCACAGATACGCAGTATTTT. The encoded protein is CASSKAGTSGATDTQYF.

This chain joins TRBV5-1 and TRBJ1-2; no firm D call. The germline gives CDR1 SGHRS, CDR2 YFSETQ. V gave up 0 bases and J gave up 7 bases, with 19 bases separating them. The CDR3 is 16 amino acids. The CDR3 sequence: CASSLDPGGEAGGYTF. The CDR3 DNA follows: TGCGCCAGCAGCTTGGATCCAGGCGGAGAGGCGGGTGGCTACACCTTC.

The CDR3 DNA reads as TGTGCCACCAGTGATAGTTTAGAGGGGGCACGGACAGATACGCAGTATTTT. Translating gives CATSDSLEGARTDTQYF. The V and J genes are TRBV24-1 and TRBJ2-3, with TRBD1 identical over 7 bases. V dropped 3 bases and J dropped 3; count of bases not matched to a gene: 11. From germline, CDR1 is KGHDR and CDR2 SFDVKD. This CDR3 has 17 residues.